This paragraph covers one TCR beta chain sequence. Profiled with immunoSEQ multiplex PCR; TCRdb holds only in-frame clones, not every one. The table includes about 560,000 clones, roughly 79% detected once. This entry belongs to a study of shared clonotypes between healthy human individuals. Germline loops: CDR1 SGDLS, CDR2 YYNGEE. The V gene lost 3 bases and the J gene lost 0 bases, with 15 bases spanning the gap. This CDR3 comprises 17 residues. The origin of this receptor is a woman aged 40 to 49 in good health. Some clones in this sample may be carry-over from other donors' samples. The chain employs TRBV9 and TRBJ1-4, with TRBD1 as a possible D gene (6 bases). Input material: PBMCs. In DNA, the CDR3 is TGTGCCAGCAGCGCAAACCCCGACAGGCCAACTAATGAAAAACTGTTTTTT. This sequence encodes CASSANPDRPTNEKLFF. The entire variable domain, with the rest obtained from reference TRBV9 and TRBJ1-4, is as follows: DSGVTQTPKHLITATGQRVTLRCSPRSGDLSVYWYQQSLDQGLQFLIQYYNGEERAKGNILERFSAQQFPDLHSELNLSSLELGDSALYFCASSANPDRPTNEKLFFGSGTQLSVL.